The 15 T cell receptor beta chains in this list originate from one sample, sequenced in a study of blood T cell repertoires in COVID-19. Using immunoSEQ multiplex PCR, the repertoire was profiled, and TCRdb retains in-frame clones only, with some absent. Here the sample spans roughly 43,000 clones, 80% to 90% being singletons. Source material: peripheral blood. The receptor source for this set is a man aged 65 to 85 with active COVID-19.

This clone was detected a few times. V gene TRBV7-9 combines with J gene TRBJ2-2; possibly TRBD2 for D (6 bases). Trimming took 0 bases from V and 2 from J, leaving 10 bases between them. This CDR3 region has 16 residues. The germline V gene has CDR1 SEHNR and CDR2 FQNEAQ (reference sequence). CDR3 residues: CASSLARGLNTGELFF. The CDR3 DNA is TGTGCCAGCAGCTTAGCGCGGGGCCTTAACACCGGGGAGCTGTTTTTT. The full variable domain, with the rest looked up from reference TRBV7-9 and TRBJ2-2, is DTGVSQNPRHKITKRGQNVTFRCDPISEHNRLYWYRQTLGQGPEFLTYFQNEAQLEKSRLLSDRFSAERPKGSFSTLEIQRTEQGDSAMYLCASSLARGLNTGELFFGEGSRLTVL.

The gene calls are TRBV6-2 or TRBV6-3 and TRBJ2-7, with 13 positions matching TRBD2. Germline values: CDR1 MNHEY, CDR2 SVGEGT. Trimming cost V 6 bases and J 3 bases; bases outside gene matches: 5. This CDR3 spans 15 amino acids. The CDR3 sequence is CASSLGLAGNYEQYF. The CDR3, as DNA: TGTGCCAGCAGCCTGGGACTAGCGGGGAACTACGAGCAGTACTTC.

The rearrangement links TRBV14 to TRBJ2-7; no reliable D call. The germline gives CDR1 SGHDN, CDR2 FVKESK. V was pared by 1 base and J by 7 bases, with 11 bases between. The length of the CDR3 is 13 residues. In DNA, the CDR3 is TGTGCCAGCAGCCAAGGTACTAACACAGAGCAGTACTTC. It yields the protein CASSQGTNTEQYF.

This clone was seen just once. This sequence joins TRBV5-5 and TRBJ1-6; perhaps TRBD1 as D (5 bases). The V gene's germline CDR1 is SGHKS and CDR2 YYEKEE (reference sequence). The CDR3 sequence is 12 residues long. V lost 10 bases, J lost 10 bases, and 15 bases lay in between. CDR3 coding DNA: TGTGCCCCGGGGGGGGTCGGGTCACCCCTCCACTTT. Encoded protein: CAPGGVGSPLHF.

This chain joins TRBV7-2 and TRBJ2-2, with unresolved D. Trimming shortened V by 9 bases and J by 4 bases, and 12 bases separated the two germline ends. Germline-derived CDR1 and CDR2 are SGHTA and FQGNSA. The CDR3 contains 13 residues. CDR3 region: CASSEAVTGELFF. The CDR3 nucleotides read TGTGCCAGTTCTGAGGCTGTCACCGGGGAGCTGTTTTTT.

The V gene is TRBV10-3, the J gene TRBJ2-7; D perhaps matches TRBD2 (7 bases). Trimming removed 11 bases from V and 0 bases from J, with 11 bases in between. The length of the CDR3 is 12 residues. The germline gives CDR1 ENHRY, CDR2 SYGVKD. The CDR3 protein is CAAGANSYEQYF. In DNA, the CDR3 is TGTGCCGCGGGGGCAAACTCCTACGAGCAGTACTTC.

This clone was counted a single time. This chain uses TRBV7-9 with TRBJ1-2; D gene unclear. Germline values: CDR1 SEHNR, CDR2 FQNEAQ (reference sequence). V lost 2 bases and J lost 1, with 5 bases in between. This CDR3 contains 13 residues. Here the CDR3 reads CASSLSVNYGYTF. In DNA, the CDR3 is TGTGCCAGCAGCTTATCGGTTAACTATGGCTACACCTTC.

A single count supports this clone. The chain is built from TRBV4-3 and TRBJ1-5, with D possibly TRBD1 on 5 matching bases. CDR1 LGHNA and CDR2 YSLEER come from the germline V gene. The length of the CDR3 is 15 residues. Trimming stripped 0 bases from V and 5 bases from J, with 11 bases between. Here the CDR3 reads CASSQDQGRHQPQHF. CDR3 nucleotides: TGCGCCAGCAGCCAAGATCAGGGCAGGCATCAGCCCCAGCATTTT.

This sequence joins TRBV5-6 and TRBJ2-3, with TRBD1 as a possible D gene (6 bases). Between the trimmed V and J ends, which lost 0 bases and 2 bases, there was a span of 10 bases. CDR1 and CDR2 (germline): SGHDT, YYEEEE. CDR3 length: 15 amino acids. CDR3 residues: CASSLAPGATDTQYF. CDR3 sequence (DNA): TGTGCCAGCAGCTTGGCGCCAGGGGCCACAGATACGCAGTATTTT.

The chain has TRBV19 and TRBJ2-1; D possibly corresponds to TRBD1 (6 bases). V was trimmed by 4 bases and J by 7 bases, leaving 8 bases between them. Germline CDR1 LNHDA, CDR2 SQIVND (reference sequence). The length of the CDR3 is 12 residues. This chain's CDR3 is CASSRRGNEQFF. CDR3 bases: TGTGCCAGTAGTAGAAGGGGGAATGAGCAGTTCTTC. Filled out from reference TRBV19 and TRBJ2-1, the complete variable domain reads DGGITQSPKYLFRKEGQNVTLSCEQNLNHDAMYWYRQDPGQGLRLIYYSQIVNDFQKGDIAEGYSVSREKKESFPLTVTSAQKNPTAFYLCASSRRGNEQFFGPGTRLTVL.

This clone is a singleton in its sample. The chain employs TRBV7-2 and TRBJ2-3, with a tentative D call TRBD2 (6 bases). The CDR3 runs 15 residues. Trimming shortened V by 4 bases and J by 5 bases, and 16 bases separated the two germline ends. Per the germline V gene, CDR1 is SGHTA and CDR2 is FQGNSA. Here the CDR3 reads CASSSRPWGVDTQYF. CDR3 DNA sequence: TGTGCCAGCAGCTCAAGGCCCTGGGGGGTAGATACGCAGTATTTT.

V usage is TRBV3-1 (or the pseudogene TRBV3-2) and J usage is TRBJ2-1, with 11 positions matching TRBD2. The CDR3 extends over 15 amino acids. Germline CDR1 LGHDT, CDR2 YNNKEL (reference sequence). The V gene end was trimmed by 6 bases and the J gene end by 6 bases; junction bases not matched to a gene: 7. The CDR3 DNA reads as TGTGCCAGCAGGCTCACCGGGACTAGCGGCAATGAGCAGTTCTTC. The encoded protein is CASRLTGTSGNEQFF.

The V gene is TRBV3-1 (or the pseudogene TRBV3-2), the J gene TRBJ1-5; D ambiguous. The germline gives CDR1 LGHDT, CDR2 YNNKEL (reference sequence). Between the trimmed V and J ends, which lost 4 bases and 4 bases, there was a span of 8 bases. This CDR3 contains 13 residues. The CDR3: CASSPLRNQPQHF. CDR3 coding DNA: TGTGCCAGCAGCCCCCTGCGGAATCAGCCCCAGCATTTT.

This rearrangement joins TRBV28 to TRBJ1-2; 10 nucleotides align to TRBD1. V shed 5 bases, J shed 9 bases, and the junction held 9 bases outside the gene matches. Germline V gene data show CDR1 as MDHEN and CDR2 as SYDVKM. The CDR3 covers 14 residues. The CDR3 nucleotides read TGTGCCAGCAGTCCACGGGACAGGGGCGGAAGCTACACCTTC. The encoded protein is CASSPRDRGGSYTF.

Points on this clone: A read error may account for a junction end that differs from germline. For the CDR3, the DNA is TGTGCTAGCAGCCCTTCCCCCGGGAGCTCCTACGAGCAGTACTTC. This translates into CASSPSPGSSYEQYF. The V gene is TRBV7-7, the J gene TRBJ2-7; D is possibly TRBD2 (6 bases). This CDR3 contains 15 residues. The germline gives CDR1 SSHAT, CDR2 FNYEAQ (reference sequence).